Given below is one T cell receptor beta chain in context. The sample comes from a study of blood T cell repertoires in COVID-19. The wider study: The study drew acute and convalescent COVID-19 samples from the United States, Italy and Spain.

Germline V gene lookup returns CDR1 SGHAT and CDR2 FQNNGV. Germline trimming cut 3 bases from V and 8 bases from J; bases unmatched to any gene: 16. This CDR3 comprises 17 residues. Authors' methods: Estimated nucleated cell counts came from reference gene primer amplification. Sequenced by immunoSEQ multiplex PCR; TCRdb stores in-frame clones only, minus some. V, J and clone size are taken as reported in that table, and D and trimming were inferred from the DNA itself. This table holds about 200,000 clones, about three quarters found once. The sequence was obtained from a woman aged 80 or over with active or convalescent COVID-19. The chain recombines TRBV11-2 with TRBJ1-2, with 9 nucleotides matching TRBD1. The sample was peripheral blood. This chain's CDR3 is CASSLLQTGGAFIGYTF. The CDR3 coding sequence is TGTGCCAGCAGCTTGCTCCAAACAGGGGGCGCTTTCATCGGCTACACCTTC.